Presented here are 5 T cell receptor beta chains from one specimen sequenced in a study of vaccination effects on CD4 cells after COVID-19. Ahead of sequencing, the ViraFEST assay grew antigen-specific CD4+ T cells using viral peptide pools. Subsequent to a culture period of about ten days, CD4+ T cells were isolated. Each participant received a vaccine that was either BNT162b2 or mRNA-1273, given as two doses. The antigens of these receptors remain unknown. Data came from immunoSEQ multiplex PCR; TCRdb stores just in-frame clones and leaves some out. Of fewer than 40,000 clones listed, around four fifths are singletons. Sample: CD4+ T cells from PBMCs cultured with HCoV-NL63 spike peptides, taken after COVID-19 vaccination. The receptors originated from a human donor who received a COVID-19 vaccine. Some clones in this sample may be carry-over from other donors' samples.

V gene TRBV28 combines with J gene TRBJ2-6; unclear D gene. Germline CDR1 is MDHEN and CDR2 is SYDVKM. The CDR3 contains 15 residues. V was shortened by 4 bases and J by 4 bases, with 11 bases between the two germline ends. DNA of the CDR3: TGTGCCAGCAGTTCCGTCCCTTTAGGGGCCAACGTCCTGACTTTC. This encodes CASSSVPLGANVLTF.

The gene calls are TRBV4-3 and TRBJ1-6; a possible D gene is TRBD1 (5 bases). The germline V gene encodes CDR1 LGHNA and CDR2 YSLEER. The CDR3 contains 16 residues. With 4 bases removed from V and 7 bases from J, the gap between germline ends came to 17 bases. The CDR3 DNA reads TGCGCCAGCAGCCGAGCTATTGGGCAGGGAAATTCACCCCTCCACTTT. Translating gives CASSRAIGQGNSPLHF.

This clone was observed a few times. The chain employs TRBV5-1 and TRBJ2-1; unclear D gene. Germline CDR1 and CDR2: SGHRS and YFSETQ. V lost 4 bases and J 2 bases, leaving 10 bases between the germline ends. This CDR3 has 14 amino acids. DNA of the CDR3: TGCGCCAGCAGCCCTTCGGTCCCCTACAATGAGCAGTTCTTC. Its protein is CASSPSVPYNEQFF.

V gene TRBV2 combines with J gene TRBJ2-5, with 8 bases lining up with TRBD2. In germline, CDR1 is SNHLY, CDR2 FYNNEI. The CDR3 is made up of 13 amino acids. Trimming at V came to 3 bases and at J to 10 bases, leaving 7 bases not matched to a gene. The CDR3 protein is CASSERGAPVQYF. The CDR3 nucleotides are TGTGCCAGCAGTGAGCGGGGGGCCCCCGTCCAGTACTTC.

The V call is TRBV27, the J call TRBJ1-5, with D maybe TRBD1 (6 bases). This CDR3 has 14 residues. Germline values: CDR1 MNHEY, CDR2 SMNVEV (reference sequence). The germline V and J ends were trimmed by 6 bases and 5 bases, with 14 bases remaining between them. In nucleotides, the CDR3 is TGTGCCAGCAGGCGGACAGTTCACGATCAGCCCCAGCATTTT. Amino acid sequence: CASRRTVHDQPQHF.